These 31 T cell receptor beta chains originate from one sample sequenced in a study of Ad26.COV2.S vaccination and SARS-CoV-2 variants. Here immunoSEQ multiplex PCR was the method, and the copy in TCRdb shows in-frame clones only, minus some. The sample includes roughly 320,000 clones, about 82% of them seen just once. The sample's treatment: around 19 received Ad26.COV2.S at low or high dose, single or two shots; about 5 received placebo; per-sample allocation not given. Specimen acquisition occurred on day 63 following the initial vaccine or placebo injection. The sequences come from peripheral blood, collected in a trial of Ad26.COV2.S vaccine versus placebo. Receptors originate from a person aged 18 to 65 who received the Ad26.COV2.S COVID-19 vaccine or a placebo.

CDR3 nucleotide sequence: TGTGCCAGCAGCTTGGGACAGTTTAATTCACCCCTCCACTTT. This codes for CASSLGQFNSPLHF. This chain joins TRBV5-6 and TRBJ1-6; D may be TRBD1 (5 bases). Germline values: CDR1 SGHDT, CDR2 YYEEEE. Trimming removed 0 bases from V and 6 bases from J, with 7 bases in between. There are 14 residues in the CDR3.

V gene TRBV5-1 combines with J gene TRBJ2-5; 8 nucleotides agree with TRBD1. The germline gives CDR1 SGHRS, CDR2 YFSETQ. Trimming cost V 3 bases and J 2 bases; bases outside gene matches: 6. This CDR3 contains 15 residues. Here the CDR3 DNA reads TGCGCCAGCAGCTCCACAGGGGGTTCTCAAGAGACCCAGTACTTC. Translation: CASSSTGGSQETQYF.

The chain couples TRBV2 to TRBJ2-1; TRBD1 matches at 8 bases. This CDR3 is built from 18 residues. In germline, CDR1 is SNHLY, CDR2 FYNNEI. V was pared by 3 bases and J by 0 bases, with 10 bases of the junction left unmatched. DNA of the CDR3: TGTGCCAGCAGTGATAACGATATAGACAGGGGCTCCTACAATGAGCAGTTCTTC. Residues: CASSDNDIDRGSYNEQFF.

The chain uses TRBV7-2 and TRBJ2-1; no clear D gene. The CDR3 is made up of 14 amino acids. V was clipped by 4 bases and J by 0 bases, with 7 bases between them. Germline CDR1 SGHTA, CDR2 FQGNSA. The CDR3 reads CASSSEGSYNEQFF. The DNA for the CDR3 is TGTGCCAGCAGCTCGGAAGGCTCCTACAATGAGCAGTTCTTC.

The chain combines TRBV28 with TRBJ1-2, with TRBD1 identical over 7 bases. V shed 2 bases and J 4 bases; nucleotides not matched to a gene: 13. This CDR3 spans 17 amino acids. Germline V gene sequence: CDR1 MDHEN, CDR2 SYDVKM. Here the CDR3 reads CASSLNHATGTVYGYTF. The CDR3 DNA reads TGTGCCAGCAGTTTAAACCATGCAACCGGGACAGTCTATGGCTACACCTTC.

This clone was observed a single time. J is TRBJ1-2 and V is TRBV5-1, with 7 positions matching TRBD1. The CDR3 extends over 15 amino acids. Germline values: CDR1 SGHRS, CDR2 YFSETQ. The junction had 6 bases not matched to a gene; V was cut back by 1 base and J by 3 bases. CDR3 in amino acids: CASSLRGQLDYGYTF. CDR3 DNA sequence: TGCGCCAGCAGCTTGAGGGGGCAATTGGACTATGGCTACACCTTC.

The chain joins TRBV4-3 to TRBJ1-4; possibly TRBD1 for D (6 bases). Germline V CDR1 and CDR2: LGHNA, YSLEER. The germline V and J ends were trimmed by 1 base and 13 bases, with 13 bases remaining between them. CDR3 length: 13 residues. CDR3 in DNA: TGCGCCAGCAGCCAAGGGGACCCGACAGGACTGTTTTTT. It encodes CASSQGDPTGLFF.

This sequence joins TRBV3-1 (or the pseudogene TRBV3-2) and TRBJ1-2; D uncertain. V gave up 3 bases and J gave up 7 bases, with 9 bases separating them. The CDR3 loop spans 12 amino acids. CDR1 LGHDT and CDR2 YNNKEL come from the germline V gene (reference sequence). CDR3 sequence: CASSQEEGGYTF. The CDR3 DNA is TGTGCCAGCAGCCAGGAGGAAGGTGGCTACACCTTC.

CDR3 protein: CASSIPYPNWAEAFF. In DNA form, the CDR3 reads TGTGCCAGTAGTATCCCGTACCCAAACTGGGCTGAAGCTTTCTTT. This chain joins TRBV19 and TRBJ1-1; D is uncertain. CDR3 size: 15 residues. Between the trimmed V and J ends, which lost 3 bases and 6 bases, there was a span of 17 bases. In germline, CDR1 is LNHDA, CDR2 SQIVND (reference sequence).

The chain employs TRBV19 and TRBJ1-2; maybe TRBD1 (6 bases). The CDR3 has 14 amino acids. The V gene's germline CDR1 is LNHDA and CDR2 SQIVND (reference sequence). The V end was cut by 4 bases, the J end by 8 bases, with 17 bases between. The CDR3 protein is CASSNYPGAQGYTF. In nucleotides, the CDR3 is TGTGCCAGTAGTAATTATCCAGGGGCACAGGGCTACACCTTC.

This clone has only one observation. The chain links TRBV29-1 to TRBJ1-1; D might be TRBD1 (6 bases). The CDR3 totals 12 residues. V was clipped by 5 bases and J by 3 bases, with 10 bases between them. The germline V gene encodes CDR1 SQVTM and CDR2 ANQGSEA. The CDR3 loop reads CSVRRGDTEAFF. The CDR3 DNA is TGCAGCGTTCGGAGGGGGGACACTGAAGCTTTCTTT.

This chain uses TRBV18 with TRBJ1-1, with no clear D. CDR1 KGHSH and CDR2 LQKENI come from the germline V gene. Trimming took 2 bases from V and 6 from J, leaving 13 bases between them. The CDR3 spans 14 residues. The CDR3 spells CASSPRRDLSEAFF. CDR3 DNA: TGTGCCAGCTCACCAAGGCGGGATCTCTCTGAAGCTTTCTTT.

The chain couples TRBV20-1 to TRBJ1-1; no clear D. CDR1 DFQATT and CDR2 SNEGSKA come from the germline V gene (reference sequence). Trimming removed 0 bases from V and 8 bases from J, with 4 bases in between. The CDR3 runs to 10 residues. The CDR3 protein is CSARDREAFF. Written as DNA, the CDR3 is TGCAGTGCTAGAGATAGGGAAGCTTTCTTT.

The gene calls are TRBV5-1 and TRBJ1-1; 7 positions match TRBD1. CDR1 is SGHRS and CDR2 is YFSETQ in the germline V gene. The CDR3 sequence is 15 residues long. The V segment lost 0 bases and the J segment 5 bases; nucleotides outside the gene matches: 7. CDR3 region: CASSLGQGARTEAFF. CDR3 DNA: TGCGCCAGCAGCTTGGGACAGGGTGCGCGGACTGAAGCTTTCTTT. Complete variable domain (other parts from reference TRBV5-1 and TRBJ1-1): KAGVTQTPRYLIKTRGQQVTLSCSPISGHRSVSWYQQTPGQGLQFLFEYFSETQRNKGNFPGRFSGRQFSNSRSEMNVSTLELGDSALYLCASSLGQGARTEAFFGQGTRLTVV.

The rearrangement uses TRBV21-1 and TRBJ1-1; TRBD1 reflects the table's D call only, with no check against the DNA. TRBV21-1 is given as a pseudogene. This CDR3 has 20 amino acids. In DNA, the CDR3 is TGTGCCAGCAGCAAAGCTTTTGAAAAAGATTGGCAGGCGTTGAACACTGAAGCTTTCTTT. This codes for CASSKAFEKDWQALNTEAFF.

The V gene is TRBV30, the J gene TRBJ1-1, with 8 bases matching TRBD1. This CDR3 comprises 15 residues. Germline V CDR1 and CDR2: GTSNPN, SVGIG (reference sequence). V shed 0 bases and J 0 bases; nucleotides not matched to a gene: 3. The CDR3: CAWSVGDRMNTEAFF. CDR3 coding DNA: TGTGCCTGGAGTGTGGGGGACAGGATGAACACTGAAGCTTTCTTT.

This clone is a singleton in its sample. The chain carries TRBV30 and TRBJ2-6; TRBD1 might be the D (5 bases). The CDR3 runs 19 residues. CDR1 GTSNPN and CDR2 SVGIG come from the germline V gene (reference sequence). Deletions cut 1 base from V and 2 bases from J, with 21 bases between. The CDR3 region is CAWSAPGAGMAAGANVLTF. The CDR3 bases are TGTGCCTGGAGTGCGCCTGGAGCAGGGATGGCGGCTGGGGCCAACGTCCTGACTTTC.

The chain is built from TRBV18 and TRBJ2-7; TRBD2 is a possible D gene (7 bases). The ends were cut back, 3 bases at V and 6 bases at J, with 9 bases in the middle. Per the germline V gene, CDR1 is KGHSH and CDR2 is LQKENI. This CDR3 has 12 amino acids. Written as DNA, the CDR3 is TGTGCCAGCTCACCGGGAGGGGGCGAGCAGTACTTC. Its translation: CASSPGGGEQYF.

This chain uses TRBV3-1 (or the pseudogene TRBV3-2) with TRBJ1-6; TRBD1 aligns across 8 bases. Germline values: CDR1 LGHDT, CDR2 YNNKEL (reference sequence). V dropped 3 bases and J dropped 10; count of bases not matched to a gene: 5. The CDR3 runs 14 residues. DNA for the CDR3: TGTGCCAGCAGCCAGGACAGGGTCGCCTCACCCCTCCACTTT. Its translation: CASSQDRVASPLHF.

A single count supports this clone. The chain recombines TRBV9 with TRBJ2-3; 10 positions match TRBD2. V gave up 4 bases and J gave up 2 bases; unmatched junction bases: 7. The length of the CDR3 is 16 residues. Germline CDR1 and CDR2: SGDLS and YYNGEE. The CDR3 spells CASSSRTSGYTDTQYF. CDR3 DNA: TGTGCCAGCAGCTCACGGACTAGCGGATACACAGATACGCAGTATTTT.

This chain connects TRBV7-9 to TRBJ1-1; 7 nucleotides agree with TRBD1. The CDR3 extends over 15 amino acids. V lost 5 bases to trimming and J lost 3 bases; unmatched junction nucleotides: 9. Looked up from germline, CDR1 is SEHNR and CDR2 is FQNEAQ (reference sequence). As DNA, the CDR3 is TGTGCCAGCAGCCCGCGACAGGGTTTCCACACTGAAGCTTTCTTT. As protein: CASSPRQGFHTEAFF.

This chain joins TRBV11-2 and TRBJ2-2; D is possibly TRBD2 (5 bases). Germline values: CDR1 SGHAT, CDR2 FQNNGV. This CDR3 has 16 residues. V lost 1 base and J 0 bases, leaving 9 bases between the germline ends. CDR3 nucleotide sequence: TGTGCCAGCAGCTTAGTTCCGGGAACGAACACCGGGGAGCTGTTTTTT. It specifies CASSLVPGTNTGELFF.

The chain couples TRBV14 to TRBJ1-2; D might be TRBD1 (6 bases). Trimming left V 3 bases short and J 2 bases short, with 10 bases between. The germline gives CDR1 SGHDN, CDR2 FVKESK. This CDR3 comprises 14 residues. The CDR3 region is CASSHPGTNYGYTF. The CDR3 region has the DNA TGTGCCAGCAGCCATCCCGGGACAAACTATGGCTACACCTTC. The full variable domain, its missing parts supplied by reference TRBV14 and TRBJ1-2, is EAGVTQFPSHSVIEKGQTVTLRCDPISGHDNLYWYRRVMGKEIKFLLHFVKESKQDESGMPNNRFLAERTGGTYSTLKVQPAELEDSGVYFCASSHPGTNYGYTFGSGTRLTVV.

The chain has TRBV24-1 and TRBJ2-5; no firm D call. The germline gives CDR1 KGHDR, CDR2 SFDVKD. This CDR3 comprises 13 residues. V shed 4 bases and J shed 5 bases, with 10 bases lying between them. DNA of the CDR3: TGTGCCACCAGTGACCCGCTAGGGGAGACCCAGTACTTC. Amino acid sequence: CATSDPLGETQYF.

The chain is built from TRBV6-1 and TRBJ2-7; 11 bases match TRBD2. Germline V gene sequence: CDR1 MNHNS, CDR2 SASEGT. Trimming cost V 4 bases and J 5 bases; bases outside gene matches: 10. This CDR3 has 16 amino acids. In DNA, the CDR3 is TGTGCCAGCAGTGGTTGGCTAGCGGGGGGTTATAACGAGCAGTACTTC. Its protein product is CASSGWLAGGYNEQYF.

The rearrangement links TRBV27 to TRBJ2-3; 8 bases are shared with TRBD1. This CDR3 comprises 15 residues. The trim removed 4 bases at V and 1 base at J, leaving 4 bases unmatched. CDR1 is MNHEY and CDR2 is SMNVEV in the germline V gene (reference sequence). The CDR3 DNA reads TGTGCCAGCAGTTGGACAGGGAGAGGCACAGATACGCAGTATTTT. It specifies CASSWTGRGTDTQYF.

This chain uses TRBV7-2 with TRBJ2-7; tentative D call: TRBD1 (6 bases). In germline, CDR1 is SGHTA, CDR2 FQGNSA. Trimming left V 5 bases short and J 0 bases short, with 17 bases between. The CDR3 spans 16 residues. The CDR3: CASSPGDLKISYEQYF. Here the CDR3 DNA reads TGTGCCAGCAGCCCAGGGGACCTTAAGATCTCCTACGAGCAGTACTTC.

The gene calls are TRBV6-5 and TRBJ1-1; D is possibly TRBD1 (6 bases). This CDR3 region has 15 residues. Germline-derived CDR1 and CDR2 are MNHEY and SVGAGI. Between the trimmed V and J ends, which lost 6 bases and 2 bases, there was a span of 16 bases. As DNA, the CDR3 is TGTGCCAGCAGGGGGGCAGGGGTGCGCAACACTGAAGCTTTCTTT. Its translation: CASRGAGVRNTEAFF.

The chain employs TRBV4-2 and TRBJ1-1, with D maybe TRBD1 (5 bases). Germline V CDR1 and CDR2: LGHNA, YNFKEQ. V was trimmed by 4 bases and J by 4 bases, leaving 10 bases between them. CDR3 length: 13 residues. CDR3: CASSRPGSTEAFF. The CDR3 DNA sequence: TGTGCCAGCAGCCGCCCAGGGAGCACTGAAGCTTTCTTT.

The chain carries TRBV29-1 and TRBJ1-5; 10 positions match TRBD1. V lost 6 bases to trimming and J lost 2 bases; unmatched junction nucleotides: 4. Germline CDR1 and CDR2: SQVTM and ANQGSEA. There are 14 residues in the CDR3. The CDR3 sequence: CSVWTGGRNQPQHF. Written as DNA, the CDR3 is TGCAGCGTGTGGACAGGGGGACGCAATCAGCCCCAGCATTTT. Complete variable domain (other parts from reference TRBV29-1 and TRBJ1-5): SAVISQKPSRDICQRGTSLTIQCQVDSQVTMMFWYRQQPGQSLTLIATANQGSEATYESGFVIDKFPISRPNLTFSTLTVSNMSPEDSSIYLCSVWTGGRNQPQHFGDGTRLSIL.

The chain recombines TRBV4-2 with TRBJ2-3; no firm D call. Germline V lookup: CDR1 LGHNA, CDR2 YNFKEQ. This CDR3 is built from 12 residues. V gave up 0 bases and J gave up 7 bases, with 5 bases separating them. CDR3 DNA: TGTGCCAGCAGCCAAGAGCTAAATACGCAGTATTTT. Translation gives CASSQELNTQYF.